This passage covers 2 T cell receptor beta chains from one sample sequenced in a study of CD8 T cells in Susac syndrome. Roughly 0.5 to 1 ug RNA was reverse transcribed with random hexamers. Using its own MiXCR run on the immunoSEQ multiplex PCR reads, TCRdb lists one record per CDR3 protein. The repertoire has 55,000 to 85,000 distinct CDR3 sequences, approximately 96% of them found once; the top ten carry 0.095% to 0.12%. Sequences were obtained from CD4+ T cells from PBMCs. The receptors shown here come from a human donor with multiple sclerosis.

V is TRBV12-3 or TRBV12-4 and J is TRBJ2-2, with TRBD1 identical over 9 bases. After removal of 3 bases from V and 0 bases from J, the junction contained 8 bases not matched to a gene. This CDR3 contains 18 residues. The CDR3 DNA reads as TGTGCCAGCAGTTTCCCCGCCCGGGACAGGGCGAACACCGGGGAGCTGTTTTTT. The encoded protein is CASSFPARDRANTGELFF.

The chain joins TRBV20-1 to TRBJ2-5, with 7 positions matching TRBD1. CDR1 and CDR2 from the germline V gene are DFQATT and SNEGSKA (reference sequence). The CDR3 runs to 14 residues. J gave up 7 bases and V 2 bases, and 10 bases lay outside the gene matches. DNA of the CDR3: TGCAGTGCTAGACGTTTGAGGGGGCAACGGACCCAGTACTTC. Encoded protein: CSARRLRGQRTQYF.